The 8 T cell receptor beta chains below come from one sample, sequenced in a study of blood T cell repertoires in COVID-19 (dated by TCRdb to 2018 to 2021). Libraries came from the immunoSEQ multiplex PCR assay. The clones in this table, taken by TCRdb from immuneACCESS, are in-frame only. Not every clone is retained; where verified, under half of the shortfall comes from an unresolved V gene, and the cause of the rest is unknown. The sample profile shows some 200,000 clones; 70% to 90% of them were found once. More than 0.75% of the sample is in the top ten clones. Sequencing used PBMCs or T cells enriched from blood (not recorded which). The receptors here all came from a woman under 30 who had recovered from COVID-19.

V is TRBV4-2 and J is TRBJ2-7, with TRBD2 identical over 7 bases. Germline CDR1 LGHNA, CDR2 YNFKEQ. The CDR3 loop spans 15 amino acids. V was clipped by 0 bases and J by 3 bases; unmatched bases: 5. As DNA, the CDR3 is TGTGCCAGCAGCCAAGAGGGGGGGACTAACTACGAGCAGTACTTC. It encodes CASSQEGGTNYEQYF.

Of note for this clone: The sample holds other DNA sequences that translate to the same CDR3. J is TRBJ1-1 and V is TRBV27; D call uncertain. Trimming cost V 6 bases and J 1 base, with 9 bases left between them. This CDR3 is built from 13 residues. CDR1 is MNHEY, CDR2 SMNVEV, per germline (reference sequence). The CDR3 DNA sequence: TGTGCCAGCAGCTTGGGCCCGAACACTGAAGCTTTCTTT. The encoded protein is CASSLGPNTEAFF.

The V call is TRBV18, the J call TRBJ2-7, with D perhaps TRBD2 (5 bases). Germline CDR1 and CDR2: KGHSH and LQKENI. The V and J ends lost 5 bases and 5 bases respectively, with 13 bases between them. The CDR3 contains 13 residues. This chain's CDR3 is CASSSGSMDEQYF. CDR3 DNA sequence: TGTGCCAGCTCATCGGGGTCCATGGACGAGCAGTACTTC.

This clone is a singleton in its sample. This sequence joins TRBV28 and TRBJ1-4; possible D gene TRBD1, 6 bases. The CDR3 consists of 14 residues. V was trimmed by 7 bases and J by 7 bases, leaving 16 bases between them. Germline V gene data show CDR1 as MDHEN and CDR2 as SYDVKM. CDR3 sequence (DNA): TGTGCCAGCAACGACAGGACGATGAGTGAAAAACTGTTTTTT. It codes for CASNDRTMSEKLFF.

The V gene is TRBV10-3, the J gene TRBJ2-1, with D possibly matching TRBD1 (6 bases). Germline V gene sequence: CDR1 ENHRY, CDR2 SYGVKD. V lost 4 bases and J lost 15, with 16 bases in between. The CDR3 totals 12 residues. The CDR3 coding sequence is TGTGCCATCAGTGTAGATGACCAGGGGTCGTTCTTC. It encodes CAISVDDQGSFF.

The CDR3 loop is CASSQGDSVPEQYF. The CDR3 region has the DNA TGCGCCAGCAGCCAAGGGGACAGTGTTCCCGAGCAGTACTTC. This chain joins TRBV4-1 and TRBJ2-7; 7 bases agree with TRBD1. This CDR3 comprises 14 residues. After removal of 1 base from V and 6 bases from J, the junction contained 6 bases not matched to a gene. The germline gives CDR1 MGHRA, CDR2 YSYEKL.

This chain links TRBV5-5 with TRBJ2-7; a weak D match, TRBD2 (6 bases). The germline gives CDR1 SGHKS, CDR2 YYEKEE (reference sequence). Trimming shortened V by 4 bases and J by 3 bases, and 17 bases separated the two germline ends. This CDR3 is 15 amino acids long. The CDR3 protein is CASSLVEGVLYEQYF. In DNA, the CDR3 is TGTGCCAGCAGCCTGGTGGAGGGAGTACTCTACGAGCAGTACTTC.

The chain combines TRBV7-8 with TRBJ2-5, with a weak D call TRBD1 (6 bases). Germline V gives CDR1 SGHVS, CDR2 FQNEAQ. Trimming took off 5 bases at V and 3 bases at J, with 16 bases between the two ends. This CDR3 spans 15 amino acids. The CDR3, as DNA: TGTGCCAGCAGCACAGGGATTACTAGGGAAGAGACCCAGTACTTC. As protein: CASSTGITREETQYF.